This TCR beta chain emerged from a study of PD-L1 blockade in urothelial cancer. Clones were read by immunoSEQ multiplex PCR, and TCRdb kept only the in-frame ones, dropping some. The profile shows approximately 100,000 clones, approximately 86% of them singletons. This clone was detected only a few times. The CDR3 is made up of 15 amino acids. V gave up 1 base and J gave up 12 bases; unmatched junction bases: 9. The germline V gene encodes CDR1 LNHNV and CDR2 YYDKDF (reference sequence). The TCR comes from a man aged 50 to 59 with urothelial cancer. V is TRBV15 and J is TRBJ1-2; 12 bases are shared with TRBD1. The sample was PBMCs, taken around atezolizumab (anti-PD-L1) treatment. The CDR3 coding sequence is TGTGCCACCAGCAGAGGGGGACAGGGGGCGCGTTCGGACACCTTC. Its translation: CATSRGGQGARSDTF. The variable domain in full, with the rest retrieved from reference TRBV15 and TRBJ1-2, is DAMVIQNPRYQVTQFGKPVTLSCSQTLNHNVMYWYQQKSSQAPKLLFHYYDKDFNNEADTPDNFQSRRPNTSFCFLDIRSPGLGDTAMYLCATSRGGQGARSDTFGSGTRLTVV.